A single sample gave rise to the 16 T cell receptor beta chains below, sequenced in a study of shared clonotypes between healthy human individuals. Generated by immunoSEQ multiplex PCR, the TCRdb table keeps only in-frame clones and is missing some. In the table there are more than 2 million clones, approximately 94% of which are singletons. Terminally differentiated effector memory CD45RA+ cells were excluded by CCR7 positive selection of CD45RO-negative cells. The sequencing input was naive CD8+ T cells sorted from blood. These receptors were obtained from a man aged 18-30 years in good health.

V and J are TRBV11-2 and TRBJ2-7, with TRBD2 identical over 8 bases. Germline values: CDR1 SGHAT, CDR2 FQNNGV. V lost 0 bases to trimming and J lost 3 bases; unmatched junction nucleotides: 7. The CDR3 spans 16 residues. The DNA for the CDR3 is TGTGCCAGCAGCTTAGAGGTGACTAGCGTCTACTACGAGCAGTACTTC. Translating gives CASSLEVTSVYYEQYF. Looking up the rest from reference TRBV11-2 and TRBJ2-7 gives the full variable domain: EAGVAQSPRYKIIEKRQSVAFWCNPISGHATLYWYQQILGQGPKLLIQFQNNGVVDDSQLPKDRFSAERLKGVDSTLKIQPAKLEDSAVYLCASSLEVTSVYYEQYFGPGTRLTVT.

Comments on this clone: The sample holds other DNA sequences that translate to the same CDR3. The chain recombines TRBV4-3 with TRBJ2-1; D unresolved. Trimming took 0 bases from V and 0 from J, leaving 12 bases between them. The CDR3 covers 17 residues. In germline, CDR1 is LGHNA, CDR2 YSLEER. CDR3 protein: CASSQDLSGSSYNEQFF. Written as DNA, the CDR3 is TGCGCCAGCAGCCAAGATCTGTCGGGCAGCTCCTACAATGAGCAGTTCTTC.

Only a few counts were recorded for this clone. Other DNA variants within this sample encode the same CDR3. The chain employs TRBV5-1 and TRBJ2-7; D is undetermined. CDR3 length: 12 amino acids. With 0 bases removed from V and 5 bases from J, the gap between germline ends came to 6 bases. The V gene's germline CDR1 is SGHRS and CDR2 YFSETQ. In DNA, the CDR3 is TGCGCCAGCAGCTTGGTTGGGGACGAGCAGTACTTC. Encoded protein: CASSLVGDEQYF.

The genes are TRBV6-1 and TRBJ1-5, with D tentatively TRBD1 (5 bases). Trimming took 6 bases from V and 3 from J, leaving 9 bases between them. The CDR3 is made up of 13 amino acids. Germline values: CDR1 MNHNS, CDR2 SASEGT. The CDR3 DNA follows: TGTGCCAGCAGAGACAGCATCAATCAGCCCCAGCATTTT. Amino acids: CASRDSINQPQHF.

V and J are TRBV27 and TRBJ2-3, with no clear D. The CDR3 covers 14 residues. V lost 3 bases and J 1 base, leaving 8 bases between the germline ends. CDR1 is MNHEY and CDR2 is SMNVEV in the germline V gene (reference sequence). DNA of the CDR3: TGTGCCAGCAGTTTTTCTAGGGGCACAGATACGCAGTATTTT. Amino acid sequence: CASSFSRGTDTQYF.

The V call is TRBV14, the J call TRBJ2-2; no clear D. The CDR3 consists of 17 residues. V gave up 3 bases and J gave up 0 bases, with 14 bases separating them. The germline gives CDR1 SGHDN, CDR2 FVKESK. The chain's CDR3 is CASSHSSAGANTGELFF. The CDR3 nucleotides read TGTGCCAGCAGCCACTCCTCGGCAGGCGCGAACACCGGGGAGCTGTTTTTT.

This clone was picked up a small number of times. The chain employs TRBV19 and TRBJ1-1, with D perhaps matching TRBD1 (5 bases). Germline lookup yields CDR1 LNHDA and CDR2 SQIVND (reference sequence). V was shortened by 6 bases and J by 7 bases, with 21 bases between the two germline ends. The CDR3 covers 15 residues. CDR3 bases: TGTGCCAGTAGAGCGCAGGGCCTTCCAGCGGGTGAAGCTTTCTTT. Its protein is CASRAQGLPAGEAFF.

This chain connects TRBV2 to TRBJ2-7, with D perhaps matching TRBD1 or TRBD2 (5 bases each). CDR1 SNHLY and CDR2 FYNNEI come from the germline V gene. CDR3 length: 14 residues. The V and J ends lost 5 bases and 9 bases respectively, with 20 bases between them. CDR3 sequence reads: CASSSGTADIGQYF. The CDR3, as DNA: TGTGCCAGCAGTTCCGGGACGGCAGATATAGGGCAGTACTTC.

The V and J genes are TRBV5-8 and TRBJ2-5; perhaps TRBD2 as D (5 bases). Germline V gene lookup returns CDR1 SGHTS and CDR2 YDEGEE. The ends were cut back, 0 bases at V and 2 bases at J, with 8 bases in the middle. The CDR3 consists of 14 residues. CDR3 DNA: TGTGCCAGCAGCTTGGTACTAGAACAAGAGACCCAGTACTTC. This encodes CASSLVLEQETQYF.

This rearrangement joins TRBV7-9 to TRBJ1-4; tentatively, D is TRBD1 (5 bases). V was clipped by 1 base and J by 5 bases, with 11 bases between them. Germline lookup yields CDR1 SEHNR and CDR2 FQNEAQ (reference sequence). The CDR3 extends over 15 amino acids. The CDR3 loop reads CASSLGAGSNEKLFF. The CDR3 DNA follows: TGTGCCAGCAGCTTAGGCGCAGGGTCAAATGAAAAACTGTTTTTT.

This clone was seen only once. The chain combines TRBV5-1 with TRBJ2-2; TRBD1 is a possible D gene (6 bases). This CDR3 is built from 14 residues. In germline, CDR1 is SGHRS, CDR2 YFSETQ. V was trimmed by 4 bases and J by 2 bases, leaving 9 bases between them. CDR3 sequence: CASSRTDNTGELFF. CDR3 DNA: TGCGCCAGCAGCCGGACAGATAACACCGGGGAGCTGTTTTTT. Full variable domain (outside the CDR3, taken from reference TRBV5-1 and TRBJ2-2): KAGVTQTPRYLIKTRGQQVTLSCSPISGHRSVSWYQQTPGQGLQFLFEYFSETQRNKGNFPGRFSGRQFSNSRSEMNVSTLELGDSALYLCASSRTDNTGELFFGEGSRLTVL.

The chain carries TRBV5-8 and TRBJ1-5, with TRBD1 identical over 9 bases. The CDR3 has 14 amino acids. CDR1 is SGHTS and CDR2 is YDEGEE in the germline V gene. Trimming removed 5 bases from V and 5 bases from J; junction bases left unmatched: 5. The CDR3 sequence is CASSSGQGDQPQHF. CDR3 in DNA: TGTGCCAGCAGTTCGGGACAGGGAGATCAGCCCCAGCATTTT.

The sample holds one count of this clone. The chain uses TRBV9 and TRBJ2-2; 8 bases map to TRBD1. The ends lost 4 bases at V and 6 bases at J; junction bases unmatched: 8. The germline V gene encodes CDR1 SGDLS and CDR2 YYNGEE. There are 15 residues in the CDR3. The CDR3 spells CASSPDRGLPGELFF. CDR3 DNA: TGTGCCAGCAGCCCCGACAGGGGATTGCCCGGGGAGCTGTTTTTT.

The V and J genes are TRBV19 and TRBJ1-2; unclear D gene. V gave up 7 bases and J gave up 4 bases, with 16 bases separating them. Germline lookup yields CDR1 LNHDA and CDR2 SQIVND (reference sequence). The CDR3 sequence is 14 residues long. The CDR3 nucleotides read TGTGCCAGTACCTTATACCAGGCCCCCTATGGCTACACCTTC. It translates to CASTLYQAPYGYTF.

V is TRBV2 and J is TRBJ1-1, with 7 bases aligning to TRBD1. Germline V gene lookup returns CDR1 SNHLY and CDR2 FYNNEI. The CDR3 runs to 15 residues. V gave up 3 bases and J gave up 3 bases; unmatched junction bases: 7. CDR3 DNA: TGTGCCAGCAGTGACTGGAGGGGGCTGGACACTGAAGCTTTCTTT. Translating gives CASSDWRGLDTEAFF.

The chain recombines TRBV5-6 with TRBJ1-4; D call uncertain. Germline loops: CDR1 SGHDT, CDR2 YYEEEE. The V and J ends lost 0 bases and 0 bases respectively, with 6 bases between them. This CDR3 has 15 residues. The CDR3 DNA is TGTGCCAGCAGCTTGGCCGGAACAACTAATGAAAAACTGTTTTTT. Protein: CASSLAGTTNEKLFF. Combining the CDR3 with reference TRBV5-6 and TRBJ1-4 gives the whole variable domain DAGVTQSPTHLIKTRGQQVTLRCSPKSGHDTVSWYQQALGQGPQFIFQYYEEEERQRGNFPDRFSGHQFPNYSSELNVNALLLGDSALYLCASSLAGTTNEKLFFGSGTQLSVL.